This T cell receptor (beta chain) was recorded in a study of regulatory T cells in long-lasting Graves disease. In this sample, this clonotype turned up a few times. Trimming left V 1 base short and J 10 bases short, with 1 base between. The CDR3 is 9 residues long. CDR1 is SNHLY, CDR2 FYNNEI, per germline. Time point noted: persistent/refractory GD, antithyroid drugs over 5 years with positive TRAb. RNA extracted from PBMCs served as the sequencing template. Relying on iRepertoire HTBI primers and Arm-PCR of CDR3 regions, the team built TCR beta libraries. MiXCR was run by TCRdb on the multiplex PCR reads, yielding one entry per CDR3 protein. The repertoire holds 450,000 or so distinct CDR3 sequences, with 20% to 25% as singletons.

The specimen was peripheral blood mononuclear cells (PBMCs), collected when the disease was refractory, from a patient treated with antithyroid drugs. The sequence was obtained from a female donor with Graves disease. The V gene is TRBV2, the J gene TRBJ1-1; D is unresolved. Here the CDR3 DNA reads TGTGCCAGCAGTGAAGTAGCTTTCTTT. This gives the protein CASSEVAFF.